This TCR beta chain derives from a study of T cell responses to AZD1222 COVID-19 vaccine. Study-level information: Pooled samples include second doses given at about 4 or 12 weeks. The study's findings and limits: At baseline, just a handful of AZD1222 recipients tested seropositive. Donors in the cohort were predominantly white British and more often female, and clonal diversity was possibly underestimated.

A note on this clone: Antigen: not known.

Germline V gene data show CDR1 as MGHDK and CDR2 as SYGVNS. The length of the CDR3 is 13 residues. J gave up 13 bases and V 10 bases, and 11 bases lay outside the gene matches. The table came from immunoSEQ multiplex PCR; TCRdb's copy has only in-frame clones and leaves some out. The table shows 85,000 to 100,000 clones, with approximately 88% occurring only once. The V gene is TRBV25-1, the J gene TRBJ1-6; 9 bases align to TRBD1. The sample was peripheral blood, taken on day 0 of AZD1222 vaccination. The clonotype comes from an adult in good health. The CDR3 is CATAGTGQSPLHF. As DNA, the CDR3 is TGTGCCACCGCCGGGACAGGGCAAAGTCCCCTCCACTTT.